This TCR beta chain was captured by sequencing in a study of T-cell memory formation after mild COVID-19 (dated by TCRdb to about 2021). With regard to the full study: Most TCR sequence clusters were specific to one of the two donors. Two young, previously healthy adult volunteers, one female and one male, were included in the cohort. T-cell clones expanding and contracting after mild COVID-19 in a couple of donors were tracked by longitudinal TCRalpha and TCRbeta repertoire sequencing.

Ficoll-Paque density gradient centrifugation was used to isolate PBMCs. Notes on this clonotype: Its antigen target is currently unknown. Compared with germline, one end of the junction differs, possibly owing to a read error.

CDR1 LGHDT and CDR2 YNNKEL were looked up in the germline V gene (reference sequence). The cysteine opens and the phenylalanine closes a CDR3 of 14 amino acids. The kept DNA is CDR3 alone, 42 bases in frame from the first base. TCRdb names Illumina NovaSeq 6000 as the instrument used. cDNA libraries for TCRalpha and TCRbeta were prepared by 5'RACE using constant-segment primers, with sample barcodes and unique molecular identifiers added. RNA was extracted from every sample with Trizol reagent. The libraries were amplified in two PCR steps, and the second step added a second sample barcode and Illumina TruSeq adapters. The libraries were sequenced on an Illumina NovaSeq using 2 x 150 bp paired-end reads. The study's processing was this. Demultiplexing of reads and collapsing into UMI-guided consensus sequences were performed with migec v1.2.7. Using mixcr v2.1.11, UMI consensuses were aligned to TRA and TRB V and J templates and then assembled into clonotypes. A clonotype was counted as expanded or contracted only when both edgeR and NoisET called the clonotype significant, with the noise models trained on biological replicates. For edgeR calls, the thresholds were a false discovery rate-adjusted p below 0.01 and a log2 fold-change of 1. As an exploratory analysis of dynamics, max-normalized trajectories of the 1000 most abundant clonotypes were examined by PCA with hierarchical clustering. Separately sequenced CD4+ and CD8+ repertoires were used to assign a CD4 or CD8 phenotype to each responding clone. The public reads were run again by TCRdb, first through fastp at Q25 and then through MiXCR, and only productive beta chains were kept. Rows merge per CDR3 protein into single entries with the most common DNA and genes. None of the V and J calls come from the authors' own analysis; TCRdb made them. Here the sample has roughly 110,000 distinct CDR3 sequences; over 10% occur a single time. More than 25% of the sample lies in the top ten.

General findings and caveats noted by the study authors: The study covered only a couple of mild cases, and larger cohorts including severe cases with pre-infection samples were considered necessary. The detection of some responding clones in pre-infection memory suggests that pre-existing cross-reactive memory T cells joined the SARS-CoV-2 response. Balanced CD4/CD8 phenotypes were observed for clones contracting from day 15 to 85, whereas a bias towards CD4+ was observed for a second wave of clones expanding from day 15 to 37. Contracting CD4+ clones appeared mostly in the CM and EM memory subsets, whereas CD8+ clones were enriched in EMRA. SARS-CoV-2 specificity was not confirmed for the second-wave clones peaking on day 37.

The receptor was derived from an adult woman who had mild COVID-19 (a few samples of this study predate the infection). The sample titles of this study are shuffled in the database, so cell type and time point are left out; the donor was told from shared clones. The chain is encoded by TRBV3-1 joined to TRBJ2-2; the D gene identity is not certain. Sequenced material: PBMCs or a T cell subset sorted from them (not recorded which). The DNA sequence follows: TGTGCTAGCAGCCAAGATCCGGCCACCGGGGAGCTGTTTTTT. This yields the protein CASSQDPATGELFF.